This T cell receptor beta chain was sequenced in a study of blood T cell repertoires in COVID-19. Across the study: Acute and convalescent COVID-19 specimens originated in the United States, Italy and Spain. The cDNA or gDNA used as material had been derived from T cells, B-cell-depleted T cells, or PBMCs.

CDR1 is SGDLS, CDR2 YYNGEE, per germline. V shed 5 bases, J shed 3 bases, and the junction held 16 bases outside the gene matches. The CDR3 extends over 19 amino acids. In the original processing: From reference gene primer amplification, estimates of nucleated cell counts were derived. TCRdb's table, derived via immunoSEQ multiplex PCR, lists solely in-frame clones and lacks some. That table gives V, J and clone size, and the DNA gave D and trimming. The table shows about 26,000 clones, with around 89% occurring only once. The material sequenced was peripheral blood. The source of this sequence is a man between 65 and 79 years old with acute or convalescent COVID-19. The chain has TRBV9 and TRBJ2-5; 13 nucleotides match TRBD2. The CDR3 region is CASRKGPPLAGGPEETQYF. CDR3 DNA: TGTGCCAGCAGAAAAGGACCCCCACTAGCGGGAGGGCCGGAAGAGACCCAGTACTTC.